Only a few counts were recorded for the clone carrying this T cell receptor beta chain. The data were taken from a study of cytotoxic CD8 clonotypes in ibrutinib-treated CLL. Method: immunoSEQ multiplex PCR; TCRdb's copy keeps in-frame clones and lacks some. The sample has about 50,000 clones, around 60% seen once. CDR3 length: 16 amino acids. Germline CDR1 reads SGHTS; CDR2 reads YDEGEE. V was cut by 5 bases and J by 0 bases, with 14 bases left in between. The V gene is TRBV5-8, the J gene TRBJ1-4, with D uncertain. The specimen comprised PBMCs, sampled after 24 months of ibrutinib treatment. The receptor's source is a human donor with chronic lymphocytic leukemia. The CDR3 reads CASRSESVATNEKLFF. DNA of the CDR3: TGTGCCAGCAGGAGCGAATCGGTTGCAACTAATGAAAAACTGTTTTTT.